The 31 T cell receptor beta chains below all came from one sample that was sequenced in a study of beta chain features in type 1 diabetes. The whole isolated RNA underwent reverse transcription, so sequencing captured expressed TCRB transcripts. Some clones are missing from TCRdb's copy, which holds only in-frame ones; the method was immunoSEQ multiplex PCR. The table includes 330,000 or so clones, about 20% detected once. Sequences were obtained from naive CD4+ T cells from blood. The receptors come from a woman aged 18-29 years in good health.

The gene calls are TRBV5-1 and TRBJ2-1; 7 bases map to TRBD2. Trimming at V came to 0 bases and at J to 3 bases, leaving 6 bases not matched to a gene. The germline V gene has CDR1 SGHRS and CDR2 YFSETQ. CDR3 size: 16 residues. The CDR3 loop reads CASSLGVLAVYNEQFF. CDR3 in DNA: TGCGCCAGCAGCTTGGGAGTCCTAGCGGTCTACAATGAGCAGTTCTTC.

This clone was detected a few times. CDR3 DNA sequence: TGTGCCAGTAGTACCAACCCAGGCCTCACAGATACGCAGTATTTT. Protein product: CASSTNPGLTDTQYF. The chain has TRBV19 and TRBJ2-3; no clear D. This CDR3 is 15 amino acids long. Between the trimmed V and J ends, which lost 4 bases and 2 bases, there was a span of 13 bases. The germline CDR1 and CDR2 sequences are LNHDA and SQIVND (reference sequence).

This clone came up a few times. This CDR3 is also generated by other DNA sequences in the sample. The CDR3 bases are TGTGCCAGCAGCGTAGAGACGGGGGGCTCCTACGAGCAGTACTTC. Its translation: CASSVETGGSYEQYF. The chain is built from TRBV9 and TRBJ2-7, with 7 bases aligning to TRBD2. The CDR3 is 15 residues long. The germline gives CDR1 SGDLS, CDR2 YYNGEE. The trim removed 0 bases at V and 0 bases at J, leaving 3 bases unmatched.

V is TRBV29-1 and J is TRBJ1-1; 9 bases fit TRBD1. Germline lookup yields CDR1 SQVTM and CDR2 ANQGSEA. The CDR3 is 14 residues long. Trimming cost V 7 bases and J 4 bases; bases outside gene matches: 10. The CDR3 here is CSASPGQGPTEAFF. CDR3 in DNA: TGCAGCGCATCTCCGGGACAGGGTCCCACTGAAGCTTTCTTT. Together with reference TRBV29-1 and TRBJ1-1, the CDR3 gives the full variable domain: SAVISQKPSRDICQRGTSLTIQCQVDSQVTMMFWYRQQPGQSLTLIATANQGSEATYESGFVIDKFPISRPNLTFSTLTVSNMSPEDSSIYLCSASPGQGPTEAFFGQGTRLTVV.

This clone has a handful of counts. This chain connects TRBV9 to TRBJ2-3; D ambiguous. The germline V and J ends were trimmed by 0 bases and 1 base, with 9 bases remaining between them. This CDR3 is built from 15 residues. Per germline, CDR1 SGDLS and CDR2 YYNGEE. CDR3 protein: CASSVVSQGTDTQYF. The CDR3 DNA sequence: TGTGCCAGCAGCGTAGTCAGCCAGGGCACAGATACGCAGTATTTT. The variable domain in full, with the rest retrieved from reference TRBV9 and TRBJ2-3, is DSGVTQTPKHLITATGQRVTLRCSPRSGDLSVYWYQQSLDQGLQFLIQYYNGEERAKGNILERFSAQQFPDLHSELNLSSLELGDSALYFCASSVVSQGTDTQYFGPGTRLTVL.

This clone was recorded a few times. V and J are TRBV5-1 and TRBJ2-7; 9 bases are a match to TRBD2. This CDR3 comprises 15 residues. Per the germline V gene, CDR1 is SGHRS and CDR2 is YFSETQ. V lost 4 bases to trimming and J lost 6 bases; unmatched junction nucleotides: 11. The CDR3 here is CASSAVLAGKAEQYF. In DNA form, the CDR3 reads TGCGCCAGCAGCGCCGTTCTAGCGGGAAAAGCCGAGCAGTACTTC.

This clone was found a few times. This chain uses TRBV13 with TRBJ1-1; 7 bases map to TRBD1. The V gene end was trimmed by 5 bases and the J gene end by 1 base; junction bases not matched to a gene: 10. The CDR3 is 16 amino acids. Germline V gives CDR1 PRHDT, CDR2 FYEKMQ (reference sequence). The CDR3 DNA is TGTGCCAGCAGCCTCCCGGAGGGGGCGCGGAACACTGAAGCTTTCTTT. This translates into CASSLPEGARNTEAFF.

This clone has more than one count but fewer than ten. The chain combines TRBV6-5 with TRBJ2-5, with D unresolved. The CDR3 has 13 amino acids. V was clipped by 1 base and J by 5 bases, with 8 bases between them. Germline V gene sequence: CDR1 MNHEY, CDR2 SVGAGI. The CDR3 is CASSYLPRETQYF. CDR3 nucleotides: TGTGCCAGCAGTTACTTACCCAGGGAGACCCAGTACTTC.

The CDR3 nucleotides are TGTGCCTGGGCCACAGGGTTCAGCACTGAAGCTTTCTTT. This gives the protein CAWATGFSTEAFF. J is TRBJ1-1 and V is TRBV30; D possibly corresponds to TRBD1 (6 bases). The germline V and J ends were trimmed by 5 bases and 4 bases, with 14 bases remaining between them. The germline V gene encodes CDR1 GTSNPN and CDR2 SVGIG (reference sequence). The CDR3 spans 13 residues.

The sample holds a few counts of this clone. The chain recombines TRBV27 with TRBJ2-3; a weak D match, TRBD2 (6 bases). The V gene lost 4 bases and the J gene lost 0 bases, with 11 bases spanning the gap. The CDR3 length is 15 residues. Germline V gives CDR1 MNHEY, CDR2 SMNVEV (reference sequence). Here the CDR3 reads CASSSPRGSTDTQYF. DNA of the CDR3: TGTGCCAGCAGTTCCCCGCGGGGTAGCACAGATACGCAGTATTTT.

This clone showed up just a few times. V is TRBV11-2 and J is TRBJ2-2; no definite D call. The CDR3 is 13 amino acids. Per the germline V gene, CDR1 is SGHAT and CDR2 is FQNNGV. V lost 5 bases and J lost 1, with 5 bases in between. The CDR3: CASSNGNTGELFF. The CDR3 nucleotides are TGTGCCAGCAGCAACGGGAACACCGGGGAGCTGTTTTTT.

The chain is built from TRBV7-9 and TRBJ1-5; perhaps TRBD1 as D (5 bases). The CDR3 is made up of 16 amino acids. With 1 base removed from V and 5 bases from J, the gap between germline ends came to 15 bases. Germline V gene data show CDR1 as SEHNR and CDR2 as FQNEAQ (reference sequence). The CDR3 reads CASSLGAGRMHQPQHF. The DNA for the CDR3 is TGTGCCAGCAGCTTAGGAGCAGGGCGAATGCATCAGCCCCAGCATTTT.

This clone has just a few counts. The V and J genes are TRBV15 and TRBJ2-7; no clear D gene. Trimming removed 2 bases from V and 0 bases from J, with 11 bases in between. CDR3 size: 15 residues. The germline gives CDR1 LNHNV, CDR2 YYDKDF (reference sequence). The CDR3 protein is CATSRRIGYSYEQYF. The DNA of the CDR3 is TGTGCCACCAGCAGAAGAATCGGGTACTCCTACGAGCAGTACTTC.

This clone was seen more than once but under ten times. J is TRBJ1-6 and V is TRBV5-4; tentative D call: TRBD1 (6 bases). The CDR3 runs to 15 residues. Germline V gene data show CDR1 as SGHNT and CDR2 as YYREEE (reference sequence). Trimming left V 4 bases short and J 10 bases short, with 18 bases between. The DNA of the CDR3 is TGTGCCAGCAGCCCCACAGGGCCCGCTAACTCACCCCTCCACTTT. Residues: CASSPTGPANSPLHF.

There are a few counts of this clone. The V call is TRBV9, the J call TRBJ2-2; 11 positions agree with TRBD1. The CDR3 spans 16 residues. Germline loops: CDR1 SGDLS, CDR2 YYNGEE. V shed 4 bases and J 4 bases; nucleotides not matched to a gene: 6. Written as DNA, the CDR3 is TGTGCCAGCAGCCAAAGCGGGACAGGGGGCACCGGGGAGCTGTTTTTT. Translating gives CASSQSGTGGTGELFF.

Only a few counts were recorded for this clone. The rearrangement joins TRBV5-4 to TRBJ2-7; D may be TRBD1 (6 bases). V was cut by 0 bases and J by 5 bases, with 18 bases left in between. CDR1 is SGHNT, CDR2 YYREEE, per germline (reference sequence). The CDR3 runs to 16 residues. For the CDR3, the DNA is TGTGCCAGCAGCTTGGGTGGCAGGGGTGGACTCGACGAGCAGTACTTC. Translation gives CASSLGGRGGLDEQYF. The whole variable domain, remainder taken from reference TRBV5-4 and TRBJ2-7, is ETGVTQSPTHLIKTRGQQVTLRCSSQSGHNTVSWYQQALGQGPQFIFQYYREEENGRGNFPPRFSGLQFPNYSSELNVNALELDDSALYLCASSLGGRGGLDEQYFGPGTRLTVT.

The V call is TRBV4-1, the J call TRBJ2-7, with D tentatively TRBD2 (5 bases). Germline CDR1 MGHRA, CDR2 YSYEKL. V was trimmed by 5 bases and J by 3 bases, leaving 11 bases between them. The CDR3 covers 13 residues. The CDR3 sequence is CASSGPGNYEQYF. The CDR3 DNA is TGCGCCAGCAGCGGGCCGGGGAACTACGAGCAGTACTTC.

This chain's CDR3 is CASSWTGPNYGYTF. CDR3 sequence (DNA): TGTGCCAGCAGCTGGACAGGCCCAAACTATGGCTACACCTTC. The V gene is TRBV2, the J gene TRBJ1-2, with TRBD1 matching 7 bases. After removal of 6 bases from V and 2 bases from J, the junction contained 6 bases not matched to a gene. Germline V gene sequence: CDR1 SNHLY, CDR2 FYNNEI. The length of the CDR3 is 14 residues.

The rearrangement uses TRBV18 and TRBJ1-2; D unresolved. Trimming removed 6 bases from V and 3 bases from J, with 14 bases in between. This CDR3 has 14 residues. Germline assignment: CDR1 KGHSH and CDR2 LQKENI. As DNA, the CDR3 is TGTGCCAGCTCGCCTAACCTGAGGGACTATGGCTACACCTTC. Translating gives CASSPNLRDYGYTF.

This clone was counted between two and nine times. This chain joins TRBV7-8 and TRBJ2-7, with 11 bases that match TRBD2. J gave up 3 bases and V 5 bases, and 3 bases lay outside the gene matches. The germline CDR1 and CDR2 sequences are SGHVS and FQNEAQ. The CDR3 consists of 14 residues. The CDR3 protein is CASSGGTSGYEQYF. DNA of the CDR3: TGTGCCAGCAGCGGAGGGACTAGCGGCTACGAGCAGTACTTC.

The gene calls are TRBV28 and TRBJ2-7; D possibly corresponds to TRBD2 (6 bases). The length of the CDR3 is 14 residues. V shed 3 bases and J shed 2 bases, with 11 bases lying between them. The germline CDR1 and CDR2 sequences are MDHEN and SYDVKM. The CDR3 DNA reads TGTGCCAGCAGTTTGCCCAGCGGGCCCTACGAGCAGTACTTC. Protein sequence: CASSLPSGPYEQYF.

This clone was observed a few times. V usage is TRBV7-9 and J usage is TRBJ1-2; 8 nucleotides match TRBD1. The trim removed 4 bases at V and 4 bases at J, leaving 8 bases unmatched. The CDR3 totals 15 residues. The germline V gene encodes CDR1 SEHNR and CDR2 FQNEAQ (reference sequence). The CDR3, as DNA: TGTGCCAGCAGCTCGTCCGGACAGGGCGGCTATGGCTACACCTTC. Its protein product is CASSSSGQGGYGYTF.

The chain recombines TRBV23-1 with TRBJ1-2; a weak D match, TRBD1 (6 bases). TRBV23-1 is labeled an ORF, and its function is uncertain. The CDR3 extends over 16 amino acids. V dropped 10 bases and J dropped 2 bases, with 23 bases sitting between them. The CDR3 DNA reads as TGCGCCACCTCTCCGGCCTGGACAGAAGCCAACTATGGCTACACCTTC. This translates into CATSPAWTEANYGYTF.

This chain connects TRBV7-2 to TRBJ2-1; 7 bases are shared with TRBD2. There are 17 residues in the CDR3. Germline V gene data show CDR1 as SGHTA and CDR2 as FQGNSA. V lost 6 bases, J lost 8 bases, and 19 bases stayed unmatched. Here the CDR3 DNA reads TGTGCCAGCAGGAAAGTTACTAGCGCCCTAATCCCGGATGAGCAGTTCTTC. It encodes CASRKVTSALIPDEQFF.

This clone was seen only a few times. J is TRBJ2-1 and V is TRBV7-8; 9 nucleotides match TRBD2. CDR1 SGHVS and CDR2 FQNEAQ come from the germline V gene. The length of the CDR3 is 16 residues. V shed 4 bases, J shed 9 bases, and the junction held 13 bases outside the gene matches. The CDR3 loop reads CASSSARAGGPTEQFF. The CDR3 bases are TGTGCCAGCAGCTCAGCAAGGGCGGGAGGGCCCACTGAGCAGTTCTTC.

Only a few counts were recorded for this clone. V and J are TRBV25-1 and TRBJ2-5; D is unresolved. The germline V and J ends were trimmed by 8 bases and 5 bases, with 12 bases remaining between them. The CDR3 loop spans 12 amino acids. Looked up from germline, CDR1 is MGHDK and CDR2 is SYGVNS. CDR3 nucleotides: TGTGCCAGCCGAGCGTATGGGGAGACCCAGTACTTC. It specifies CASRAYGETQYF. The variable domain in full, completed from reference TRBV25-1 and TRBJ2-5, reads EADIYQTPRYLVIGTGKKITLECSQTMGHDKMYWYQQDPGMELHLIHYSYGVNSTEKGDLSSESTVSRIRTEHFPLTLESARPSHTSQYLCASRAYGETQYFGPGTRLLVL.

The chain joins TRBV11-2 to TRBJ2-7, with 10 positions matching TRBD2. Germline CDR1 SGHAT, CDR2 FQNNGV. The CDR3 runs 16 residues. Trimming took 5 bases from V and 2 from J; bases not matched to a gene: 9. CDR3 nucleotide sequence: TGTGCCAGCAGCCCTATTCTAGCGGGAGTAGCCTACGAGCAGTACTTC. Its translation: CASSPILAGVAYEQYF. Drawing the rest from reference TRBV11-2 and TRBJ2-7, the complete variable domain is EAGVAQSPRYKIIEKRQSVAFWCNPISGHATLYWYQQILGQGPKLLIQFQNNGVVDDSQLPKDRFSAERLKGVDSTLKIQPAKLEDSAVYLCASSPILAGVAYEQYFGPGTRLTVT.

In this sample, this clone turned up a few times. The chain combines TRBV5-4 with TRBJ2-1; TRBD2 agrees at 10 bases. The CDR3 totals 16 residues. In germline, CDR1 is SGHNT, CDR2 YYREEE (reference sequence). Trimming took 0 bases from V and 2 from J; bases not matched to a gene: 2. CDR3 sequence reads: CASSLGTSGPYNEQFF. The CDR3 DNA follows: TGTGCCAGCAGCTTGGGGACTAGCGGTCCCTACAATGAGCAGTTCTTC.

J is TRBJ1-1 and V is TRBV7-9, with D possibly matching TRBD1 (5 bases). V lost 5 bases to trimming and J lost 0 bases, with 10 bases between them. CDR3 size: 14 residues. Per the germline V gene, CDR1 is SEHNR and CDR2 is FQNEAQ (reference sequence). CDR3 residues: CASSLTVLNTEAFF. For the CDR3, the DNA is TGTGCCAGCAGCCTGACAGTTTTGAACACTGAAGCTTTCTTT.

CDR3: CASRLAGASTDTQYF. CDR3 nucleotide sequence: TGTGCCAGCAGACTAGCGGGGGCTAGCACAGATACGCAGTATTTT. This chain connects TRBV19 to TRBJ2-3; 12 positions match TRBD2. The J segment lost 0 bases and the V segment lost 9 bases, leaving 4 bases of the junction unmatched. The CDR3 has 15 amino acids. The germline V gene has CDR1 LNHDA and CDR2 SQIVND (reference sequence).

This CDR3 reads CASSWGGTSGTDTQYF. Here the CDR3 DNA reads TGCGCCAGCAGCTGGGGGGGGACTAGCGGCACAGATACGCAGTATTTT. The chain carries TRBV5-1 and TRBJ2-3; 10 nucleotides align to TRBD2. The germline CDR1 and CDR2 sequences are SGHRS and YFSETQ. The CDR3 extends over 16 amino acids. Germline trimming cut 3 bases from V and 1 base from J; bases unmatched to any gene: 5.